What follows are 20 T cell receptor beta chains derived from one specimen sequenced in a study of T cells in Graves' hyperthyroidism and ophthalmopathy. The source material, RNA transcripts, was used to amplify TCR beta CDR3 regions. Researchers ran a first-round RT-PCR on the TCR CDR3 using the HTBI primer set. From the multiplex PCR reads, TCRdb called clonotypes with MiXCR, one entry per CDR3 protein. Among some 510,000 distinct CDR3 sequences listed, around 21% were seen once. Sequencing input: blood. All receptors derive from a man between 18 and 29 years old with Graves' hyperthyroidism.

This clonotype was found many times. The CDR3 DNA sequence: TGTGCCAGCAGCCCCGTCGGGGGCCCAACCTACGAGCAGTACTTC. Translated: CASSPVGGPTYEQYF. The chain employs TRBV6-2 or TRBV6-3 and TRBJ2-7; the D call may be TRBD1 or TRBD2 (6 bases each). Germline CDR1 MNHEY, CDR2 SVGEGT. This CDR3 has 15 amino acids. V was pared by 6 bases and J by 2 bases, with 17 bases between.

With regard to this clonotype: One base away lies a much larger clone, so this may be a sequencing read error. V gene TRBV7-2 combines with J gene TRBJ2-7; the D gene is possibly TRBD1 (6 bases). Germline V CDR1 and CDR2: SGHTA, FQGNSA. CDR3 length: 14 residues. V was cut by 1 base and J by 3 bases, with 10 bases left in between. The CDR3 is CASSLGTEVYEQYF. CDR3 nucleotides: TGTGCCAGCAGCTTAGGGACAGAGGTCTACGAGCAGTACTTC.

This chain uses TRBV2 with TRBJ1-1; D not certain. Trimming left V 2 bases short and J 4 bases short, with 11 bases between. Germline V gives CDR1 SNHLY, CDR2 FYNNEI. This CDR3 contains 14 residues. CDR3 loop: CASSERWWTTEAFF. CDR3 DNA sequence: TGTGCCAGCAGTGAACGCTGGTGGACCACTGAAGCTTTCTTT.

This clonotype came up many times. The chain combines TRBV5-5 with TRBJ1-2, with a tentative D call TRBD1 (6 bases). Trimming cost V 4 bases and J 2 bases, with 12 bases left between them. The CDR3 totals 14 residues. The germline gives CDR1 SGHKS, CDR2 YYEKEE (reference sequence). DNA for the CDR3: TGTGCCAGCAGCCTGGGACATACGAACTATGGCTACACCTTC. Translated: CASSLGHTNYGYTF.

The table lists this clonotype with many counts. The genes are TRBV27 and TRBJ2-7; 7 bases are a match to TRBD1. The CDR3 is 18 amino acids. Trimming took 0 bases from V and 1 from J; bases not matched to a gene: 12. Germline-derived CDR1 and CDR2 are MNHEY and SMNVEV (reference sequence). The CDR3 is CASSLSTDRAPPSYEQYF. DNA for the CDR3: TGTGCCAGCAGTTTATCTACCGACAGGGCGCCACCTTCCTACGAGCAGTACTTC.

This sequence joins TRBV28 and TRBJ2-7, with D hard to call. There are 13 residues in the CDR3. Germline V CDR1 and CDR2: MDHEN, SYDVKM. The V end lost 3 bases, the J end lost 2 bases, and 8 bases lay between the germline ends. The CDR3 protein is CASSFLVPYEQYF. In DNA form, the CDR3 reads TGTGCCAGCAGTTTCCTAGTGCCCTACGAGCAGTACTTC.

This clonotype came up many times. V gene TRBV12-3 or TRBV12-4 combines with J gene TRBJ2-2, with D perhaps TRBD1 or TRBD2 (5 bases each). Deletions cut 8 bases from V and 4 bases from J, with 14 bases between. There are 14 residues in the CDR3. CDR3: CASSGGMTTGELFF. In DNA form, the CDR3 reads TGTGCCAGCTCTGGGGGAATGACCACCGGGGAGCTGTTTTTT.

This clonotype was picked up many times. The CDR3 spells CASSAGTGIPYGYTF. The CDR3 region has the DNA TGTGCCAGTAGTGCCGGGACAGGTATCCCCTATGGCTACACCTTC. This chain connects TRBV19 to TRBJ1-2; 8 bases align to TRBD1. This CDR3 is 15 amino acids long. Losses at the gene ends were 5 bases for V and 4 bases for J; bases not matched to a gene: 9. Germline-derived CDR1 and CDR2 are LNHDA and SQIVND (reference sequence).

This clonotype was recorded many times. The J gene is TRBJ1-2, the V gene TRBV6-5; unclear D gene. The CDR3 has 14 residues. Germline lookup yields CDR1 MNHEY and CDR2 SVGAGI. Trimming cost V 5 bases and J 4 bases, with 14 bases left between them. In DNA form, the CDR3 reads TGTGCCAGCAGTCCTTTCGGACCCGCCTATGGCTACACCTTC. As protein: CASSPFGPAYGYTF.

This chain joins TRBV12-5 and TRBJ1-5; no clear D. This CDR3 spans 14 amino acids. In germline, CDR1 is LGHNT, CDR2 FRNRAP. V lost 4 bases and J 8 bases, leaving 15 bases between the germline ends. The CDR3 loop is CASGSGMAQEPQHF. The CDR3 DNA is TGTGCTAGTGGTTCCGGCATGGCCCAGGAGCCCCAGCATTTT.

Concerning this clonotype itself: A much larger clone is a single base away; this may be a read error. The chain is built from TRBV15 and TRBJ2-7; tentative D call: TRBD2 (6 bases). The CDR3 loop spans 15 amino acids. Looked up from germline, CDR1 is LNHNV and CDR2 is YYDKDF (reference sequence). The CDR3 region has the DNA TGTGCCACCAGCAGCCGGGTTGGAGGGTCCTACGAGCGGTACTTC. This translates into CATSSRVGGSYERYF.

This chain uses TRBV6-5 with TRBJ1-1, with D possibly TRBD1 on 5 matching bases. The V gene's germline CDR1 is MNHEY and CDR2 SVGAGI. The ends were cut back, 5 bases at V and 8 bases at J, with 15 bases in the middle. The CDR3 is 13 residues long. In nucleotides, the CDR3 is TGTGCCAGCAGTAACGGGACCCCAAGAGAAGCTTTCTTT. Its protein is CASSNGTPREAFF.

The CDR3 region has the DNA TGTGCCAGCAGCTTAGGGTTGAAGGGTTCCAGAAACACTGAAGCTTTCTTT. Amino acid sequence: CASSLGLKGSRNTEAFF. J is TRBJ1-1 and V is TRBV11-3; D gene ambiguous. Germline values: CDR1 SGHNT, CDR2 YENEEA. The V gene lost 1 base and the J gene lost 2 bases, with 17 bases spanning the gap. CDR3 length equals 17 residues.

The chain employs TRBV15 and TRBJ2-2, with 7 bases aligning to TRBD1. Germline CDR1 and CDR2: LNHNV and YYDKDF (reference sequence). This CDR3 is 16 amino acids long. Losses at the gene ends were 0 bases for V and 6 bases for J; bases not matched to a gene: 7. CDR3 sequence: CATSRDGTDGAGELFF. The CDR3 coding sequence is TGTGCCACCAGCAGAGATGGGACAGACGGGGCCGGGGAGCTGTTTTTT. The whole variable domain, remainder taken from reference TRBV15 and TRBJ2-2, is DAMVIQNPRYQVTQFGKPVTLSCSQTLNHNVMYWYQQKSSQAPKLLFHYYDKDFNNEADTPDNFQSRRPNTSFCFLDIRSPGLGDTAMYLCATSRDGTDGAGELFFGEGSRLTVL.

This clonotype was detected many times. This chain connects TRBV6-4 to TRBJ1-1; 8 nucleotides match TRBD1. Germline CDR1 reads MRHNA; CDR2 reads SNTAGT. V trimming: 0 bases; J trimming: 7 bases; junction bases outside the gene matches: 4. This CDR3 comprises 14 residues. CDR3 nucleotides: TGTGCCAGCAGTGACTCGTCAGGGGGCAGTGAAGCTTTCTTT. Encoded protein: CASSDSSGGSEAFF.

Ten or more counts support this clonotype. The rearrangement joins TRBV28 to TRBJ2-7, with D possibly being TRBD1 (5 bases). Trimming pared 5 bases from V and 6 bases from J, leaving 11 bases between. CDR1 and CDR2 (germline): MDHEN, SYDVKM. The CDR3 extends over 12 amino acids. CDR3 loop: CASSPPGFEQYF. The CDR3 DNA is TGTGCCAGCAGTCCTCCAGGGTTCGAGCAGTACTTC.

The sample holds many counts of this clonotype. V is TRBV6-1 and J is TRBJ1-6, with 8 bases lining up with TRBD1. The CDR3 extends over 14 amino acids. V lost 5 bases, J lost 9 bases, and 6 bases stayed unmatched. CDR1 is MNHNS, CDR2 SASEGT, per germline. The CDR3 loop reads CASSPGGESSPLHF. Here the CDR3 DNA reads TGTGCCAGCAGTCCAGGGGGCGAGAGTTCACCCCTCCACTTT.

This clonotype was observed at least ten times. The chain has TRBV6-2 or TRBV6-3 and TRBJ1-5; no clear D gene. The germline CDR1 and CDR2 sequences are MNHEY and SVGEGT. Trimming removed 6 bases at V and 5 bases at J, with 17 bases between. The CDR3 consists of 15 residues. CDR3 sequence (DNA): TGTGCCAGCAGCCATAGTGGACTAGGGCATCAGCCCCAGCATTTT. Its translation is CASSHSGLGHQPQHF.

This chain's CDR3 is CASRSGGFSSYEQYF. The CDR3 nucleotides read TGTGCCAGCAGGTCAGGGGGCTTTAGCTCCTACGAGCAGTACTTC. This chain connects TRBV7-8 to TRBJ2-7; TRBD1 matches 8 bases. There are 15 residues in the CDR3. V gave up 6 bases and J gave up 0 bases; unmatched junction bases: 7. Germline loops: CDR1 SGHVS, CDR2 FQNEAQ.

For this clonotype: This could be a read error, since a much larger clone is one nucleotide away. Since the CDR3 does not end with the conserved phenylalanine or tryptophan, this likely comes from a read error. The V and J genes are TRBV6-5 and TRBJ1-2, with 12 bases matching TRBD1. J was trimmed by 8 bases and V by 4 bases; bases with no gene match: 5. From germline, CDR1 is MNHEY and CDR2 SVGAGI. The CDR3 has 14 amino acids. The CDR3 region has the DNA TGTGCCAGCAGTTCTCCGGGACAGGGGGCAGGCTACACCTAC. Residues: CASSSPGQGAGYTY.